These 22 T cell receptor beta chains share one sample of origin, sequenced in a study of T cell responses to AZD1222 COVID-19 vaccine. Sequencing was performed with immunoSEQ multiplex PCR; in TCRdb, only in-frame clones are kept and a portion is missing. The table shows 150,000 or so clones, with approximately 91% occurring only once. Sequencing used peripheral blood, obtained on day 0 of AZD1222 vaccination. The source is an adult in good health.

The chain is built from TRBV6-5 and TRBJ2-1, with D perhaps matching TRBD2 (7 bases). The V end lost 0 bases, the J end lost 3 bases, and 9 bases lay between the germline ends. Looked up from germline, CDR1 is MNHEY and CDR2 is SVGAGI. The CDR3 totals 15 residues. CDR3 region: CASSYSRGGYNEQFF. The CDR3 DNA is TGTGCCAGCAGTTACTCGAGGGGGGGCTACAATGAGCAGTTCTTC.

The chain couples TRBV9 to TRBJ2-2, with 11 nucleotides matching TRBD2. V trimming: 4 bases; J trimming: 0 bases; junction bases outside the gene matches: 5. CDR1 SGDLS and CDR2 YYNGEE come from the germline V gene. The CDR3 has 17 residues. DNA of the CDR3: TGTGCCAGCAGCTCGGGACTAGCGGAAACGAACACCGGGGAGCTGTTTTTT. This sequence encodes CASSSGLAETNTGELFF.

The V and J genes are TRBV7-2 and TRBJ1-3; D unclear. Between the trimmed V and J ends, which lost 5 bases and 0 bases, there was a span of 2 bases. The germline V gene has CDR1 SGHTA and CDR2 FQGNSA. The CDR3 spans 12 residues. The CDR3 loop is CASSTSGNTIYF. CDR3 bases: TGTGCCAGCAGCACCTCTGGAAACACCATATATTTT.

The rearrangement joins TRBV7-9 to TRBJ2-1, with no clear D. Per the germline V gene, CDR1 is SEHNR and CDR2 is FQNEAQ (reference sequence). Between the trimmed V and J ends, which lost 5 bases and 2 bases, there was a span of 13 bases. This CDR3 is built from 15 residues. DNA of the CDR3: TGTGCCAGCAGCCCCCGACTCCTCGCCTACAATGAGCAGTTCTTC. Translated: CASSPRLLAYNEQFF.

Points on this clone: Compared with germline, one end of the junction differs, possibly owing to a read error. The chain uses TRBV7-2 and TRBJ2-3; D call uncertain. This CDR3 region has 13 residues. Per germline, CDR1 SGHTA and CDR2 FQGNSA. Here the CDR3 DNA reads TGTGCCAGCAACTTAGACCCCACAGATACGCAGTATTTT. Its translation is CASNLDPTDTQYF.

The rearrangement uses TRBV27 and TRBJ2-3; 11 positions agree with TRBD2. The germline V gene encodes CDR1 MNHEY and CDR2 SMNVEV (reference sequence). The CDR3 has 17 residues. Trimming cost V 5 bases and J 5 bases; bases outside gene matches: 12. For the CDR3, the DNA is TGTGCCAGCAGTCCGGGGACTAGCGGAAATAGTGTAGATACGCAGTATTTT. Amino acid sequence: CASSPGTSGNSVDTQYF.

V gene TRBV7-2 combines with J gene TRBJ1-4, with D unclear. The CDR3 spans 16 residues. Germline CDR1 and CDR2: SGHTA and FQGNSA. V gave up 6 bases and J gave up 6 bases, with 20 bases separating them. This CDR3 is CASRTAPDSADEKLFF. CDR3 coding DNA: TGTGCCAGCAGAACCGCCCCGGACTCGGCGGATGAAAAACTGTTTTTT.

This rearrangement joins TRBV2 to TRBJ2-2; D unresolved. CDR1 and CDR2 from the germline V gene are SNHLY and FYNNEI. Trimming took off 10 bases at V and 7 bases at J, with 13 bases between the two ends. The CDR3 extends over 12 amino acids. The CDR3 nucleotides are TGTGCCACCATCTCCCCTATCGGGGAGCTGTTTTTT. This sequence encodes CATISPIGELFF.

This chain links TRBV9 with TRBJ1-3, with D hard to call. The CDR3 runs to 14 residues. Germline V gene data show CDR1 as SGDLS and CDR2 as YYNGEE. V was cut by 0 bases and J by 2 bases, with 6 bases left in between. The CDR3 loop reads CASSVESAGNTIYF. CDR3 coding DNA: TGTGCCAGCAGCGTAGAGTCTGCTGGAAACACCATATATTTT.

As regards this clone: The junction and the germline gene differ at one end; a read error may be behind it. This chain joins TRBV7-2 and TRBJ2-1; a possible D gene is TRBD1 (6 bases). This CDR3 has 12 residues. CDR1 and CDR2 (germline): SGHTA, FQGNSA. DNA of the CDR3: TGTGCCAGCAGCTTAGGAGGGGGTGGGCCGGTCTTC. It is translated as CASSLGGGGPVF.

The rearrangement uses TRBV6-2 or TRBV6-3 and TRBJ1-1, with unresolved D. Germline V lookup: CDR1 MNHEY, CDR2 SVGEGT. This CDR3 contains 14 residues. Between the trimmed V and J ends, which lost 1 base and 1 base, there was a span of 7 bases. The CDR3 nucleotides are TGTGCCAGCAGTTACTTGGCCGGGAACACTGAAGCTTTCTTT. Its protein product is CASSYLAGNTEAFF.

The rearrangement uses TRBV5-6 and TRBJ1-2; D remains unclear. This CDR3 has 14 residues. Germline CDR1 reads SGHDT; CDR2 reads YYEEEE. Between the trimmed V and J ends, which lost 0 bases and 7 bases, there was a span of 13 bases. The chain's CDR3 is CASSLGQIGGGYTF. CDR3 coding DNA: TGTGCCAGCAGCTTGGGGCAGATAGGAGGTGGCTACACCTTC.

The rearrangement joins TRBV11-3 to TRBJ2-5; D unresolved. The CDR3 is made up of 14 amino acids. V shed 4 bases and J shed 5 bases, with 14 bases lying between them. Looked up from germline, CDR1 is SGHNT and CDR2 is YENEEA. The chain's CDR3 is CASSSGGPRETQYF. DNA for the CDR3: TGTGCCAGCAGCTCGGGTGGGCCCCGGGAGACCCAGTACTTC.

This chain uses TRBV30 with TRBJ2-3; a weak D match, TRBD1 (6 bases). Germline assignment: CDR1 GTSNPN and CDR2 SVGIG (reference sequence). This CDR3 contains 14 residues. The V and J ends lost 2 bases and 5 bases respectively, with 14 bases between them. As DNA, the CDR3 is TGTGCCTGGAGTTTACCAGGGGCTGGAGATACGCAGTATTTT. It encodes CAWSLPGAGDTQYF.

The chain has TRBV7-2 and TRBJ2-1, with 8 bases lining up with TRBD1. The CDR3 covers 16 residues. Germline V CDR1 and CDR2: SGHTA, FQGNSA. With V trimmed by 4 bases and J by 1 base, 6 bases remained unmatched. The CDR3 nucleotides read TGTGCCAGCAGCTCCCCCTGGACAGGGTCCTACAATGAGCAGTTCTTC. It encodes CASSSPWTGSYNEQFF.

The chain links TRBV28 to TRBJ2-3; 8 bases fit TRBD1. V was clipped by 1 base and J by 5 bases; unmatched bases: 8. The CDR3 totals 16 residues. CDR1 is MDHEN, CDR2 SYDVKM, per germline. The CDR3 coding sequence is TGTGCCAGCAGTTTATCAGGGGGCAGGTTCGTAGATACGCAGTATTTT. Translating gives CASSLSGGRFVDTQYF.

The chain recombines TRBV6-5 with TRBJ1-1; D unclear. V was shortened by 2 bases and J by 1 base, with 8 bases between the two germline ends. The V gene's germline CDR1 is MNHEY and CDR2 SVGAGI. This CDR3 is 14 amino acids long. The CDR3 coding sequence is TGTGCCAGCAGTTACACGACAAGGAACACTGAAGCTTTCTTT. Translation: CASSYTTRNTEAFF.

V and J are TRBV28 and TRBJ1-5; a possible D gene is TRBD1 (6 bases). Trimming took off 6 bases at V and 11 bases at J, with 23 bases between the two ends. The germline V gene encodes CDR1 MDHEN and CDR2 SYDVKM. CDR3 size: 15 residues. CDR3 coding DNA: TGTGCCAGCAGCCCGATAGGGGGGGGGTTGGTGACCCAGCATTTT. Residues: CASSPIGGGLVTQHF.

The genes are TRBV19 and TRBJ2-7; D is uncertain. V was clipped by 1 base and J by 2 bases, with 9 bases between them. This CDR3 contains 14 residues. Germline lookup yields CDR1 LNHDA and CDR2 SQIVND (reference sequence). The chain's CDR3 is CASSIAGSTYEQYF. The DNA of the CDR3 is TGTGCCAGTAGTATAGCGGGTTCGACCTACGAGCAGTACTTC.

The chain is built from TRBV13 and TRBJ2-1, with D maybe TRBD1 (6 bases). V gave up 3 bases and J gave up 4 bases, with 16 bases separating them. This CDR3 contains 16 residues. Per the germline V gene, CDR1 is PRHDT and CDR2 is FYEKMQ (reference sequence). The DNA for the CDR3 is TGTGCCAGCAGCTTTAGGCGAGGGGGTGGGTACAATGAGCAGTTCTTC. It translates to CASSFRRGGGYNEQFF.

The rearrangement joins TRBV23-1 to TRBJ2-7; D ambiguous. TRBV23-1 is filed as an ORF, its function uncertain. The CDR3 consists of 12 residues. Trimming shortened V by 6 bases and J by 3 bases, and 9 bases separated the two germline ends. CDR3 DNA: TGCGCCAGCAGCCGCCAAGACTACGAGCAGTACTTC. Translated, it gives CASSRQDYEQYF.

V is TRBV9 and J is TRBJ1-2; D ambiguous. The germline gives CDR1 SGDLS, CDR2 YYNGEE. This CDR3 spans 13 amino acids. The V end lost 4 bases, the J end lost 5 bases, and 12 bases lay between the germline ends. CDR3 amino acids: CASSSRVEYGYTF. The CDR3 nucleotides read TGTGCCAGCAGCTCCCGGGTCGAATATGGCTACACCTTC.